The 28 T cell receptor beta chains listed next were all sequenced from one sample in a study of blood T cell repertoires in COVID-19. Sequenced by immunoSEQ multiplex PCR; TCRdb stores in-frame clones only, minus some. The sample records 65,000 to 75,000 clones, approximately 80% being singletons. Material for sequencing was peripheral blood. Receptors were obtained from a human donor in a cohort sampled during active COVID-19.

For the CDR3, the DNA is TGCGCCAGCAGCTTGGGACAGGTGCCGGGCTACACCTTC. Protein: CASSLGQVPGYTF. This chain connects TRBV5-1 to TRBJ1-2; D possibly corresponds to TRBD1 (6 bases). Trimming pared 0 bases from V and 8 bases from J, leaving 11 bases between. The CDR3 extends over 13 amino acids. Germline V gives CDR1 SGHRS, CDR2 YFSETQ.

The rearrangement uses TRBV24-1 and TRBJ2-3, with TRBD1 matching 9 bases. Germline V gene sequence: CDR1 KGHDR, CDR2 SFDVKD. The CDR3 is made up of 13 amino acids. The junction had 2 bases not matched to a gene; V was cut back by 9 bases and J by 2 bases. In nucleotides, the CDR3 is TGTGCCACCGGGACAGGGAACACAGATACGCAGTATTTT. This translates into CATGTGNTDTQYF.

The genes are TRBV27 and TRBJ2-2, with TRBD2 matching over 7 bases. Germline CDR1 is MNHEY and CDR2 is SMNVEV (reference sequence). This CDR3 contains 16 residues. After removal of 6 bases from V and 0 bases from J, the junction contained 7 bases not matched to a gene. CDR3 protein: CASRIGGSANTGELFF. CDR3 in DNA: TGTGCCAGCAGGATCGGGGGGTCTGCGAACACCGGGGAGCTGTTTTTT.

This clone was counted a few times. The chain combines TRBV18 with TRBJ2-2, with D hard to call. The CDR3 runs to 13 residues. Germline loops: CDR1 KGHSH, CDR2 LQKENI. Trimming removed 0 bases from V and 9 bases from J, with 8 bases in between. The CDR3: CASSPPSNWELFF. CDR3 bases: TGTGCCAGCTCACCACCGTCTAACTGGGAGCTGTTTTTT.

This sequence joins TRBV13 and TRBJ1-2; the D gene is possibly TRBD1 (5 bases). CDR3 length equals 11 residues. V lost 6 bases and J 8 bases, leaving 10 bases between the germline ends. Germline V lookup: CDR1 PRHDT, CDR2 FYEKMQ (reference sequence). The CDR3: CASSRGSGYTF. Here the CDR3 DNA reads TGTGCCAGCAGTAGGGGCAGCGGCTACACCTTC.

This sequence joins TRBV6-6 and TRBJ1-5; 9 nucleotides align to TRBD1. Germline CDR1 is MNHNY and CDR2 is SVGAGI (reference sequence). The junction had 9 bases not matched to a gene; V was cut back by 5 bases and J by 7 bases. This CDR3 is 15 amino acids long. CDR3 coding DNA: TGTGCCAGCAGTAAAGCCGGGACAGGGATGCAGCCCCAGCATTTT. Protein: CASSKAGTGMQPQHF.

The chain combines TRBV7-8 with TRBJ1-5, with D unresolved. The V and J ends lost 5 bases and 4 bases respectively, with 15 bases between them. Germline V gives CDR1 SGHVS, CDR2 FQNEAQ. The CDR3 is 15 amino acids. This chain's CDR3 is CASSLTRGKNQPQHF. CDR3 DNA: TGTGCCAGCAGCCTTACCCGCGGGAAGAATCAGCCCCAGCATTTT.

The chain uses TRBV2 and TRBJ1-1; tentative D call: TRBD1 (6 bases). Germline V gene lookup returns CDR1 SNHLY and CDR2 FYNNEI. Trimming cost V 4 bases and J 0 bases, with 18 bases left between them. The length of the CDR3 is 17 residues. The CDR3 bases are TGTGCCAGCAGTGTCGGACAGTCCCTAAACCTGAACACTGAAGCTTTCTTT. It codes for CASSVGQSLNLNTEAFF.

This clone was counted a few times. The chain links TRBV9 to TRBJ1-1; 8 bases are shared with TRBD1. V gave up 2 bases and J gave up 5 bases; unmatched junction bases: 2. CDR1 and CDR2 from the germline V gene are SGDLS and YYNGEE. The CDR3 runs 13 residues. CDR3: CASSVTGATEAFF. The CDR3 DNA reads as TGTGCCAGCAGCGTGACAGGGGCAACTGAAGCTTTCTTT.

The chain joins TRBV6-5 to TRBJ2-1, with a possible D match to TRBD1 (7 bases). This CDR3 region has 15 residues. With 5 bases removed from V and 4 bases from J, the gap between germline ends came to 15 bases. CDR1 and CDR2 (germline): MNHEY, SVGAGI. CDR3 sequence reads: CASSRGTEEYNEQFF. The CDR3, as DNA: TGTGCCAGCAGTCGGGGGACAGAGGAATACAATGAGCAGTTCTTC.

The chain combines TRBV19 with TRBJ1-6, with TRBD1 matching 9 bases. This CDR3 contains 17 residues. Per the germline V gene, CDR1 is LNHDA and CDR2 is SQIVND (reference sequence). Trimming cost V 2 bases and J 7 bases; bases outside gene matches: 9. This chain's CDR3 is CASSITGLDRGNSPLHF. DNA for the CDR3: TGTGCCAGTAGTATAACTGGGCTAGACAGGGGGAATTCACCCCTCCACTTT.

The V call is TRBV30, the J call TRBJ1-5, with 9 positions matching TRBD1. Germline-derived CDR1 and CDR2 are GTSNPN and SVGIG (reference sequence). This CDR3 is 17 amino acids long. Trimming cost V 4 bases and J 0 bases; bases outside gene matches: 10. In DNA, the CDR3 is TGTGCCTGGACCCCACCCGACAGGGGGTATAGCAATCAGCCCCAGCATTTT. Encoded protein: CAWTPPDRGYSNQPQHF. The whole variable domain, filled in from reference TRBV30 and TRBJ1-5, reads SQTIHQWPATLVQPVGSPLSLECTVEGTSNPNLYWYRQAAGRGLQLLFYSVGIGQISSEVPQNLSASRPQDRQFILSSKKLLLSDSGFYLCAWTPPDRGYSNQPQHFGDGTRLSIL.

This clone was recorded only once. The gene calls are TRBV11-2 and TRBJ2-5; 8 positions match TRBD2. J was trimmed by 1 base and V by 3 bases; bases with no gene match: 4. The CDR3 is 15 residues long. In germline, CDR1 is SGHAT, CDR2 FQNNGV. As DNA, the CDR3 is TGTGCCAGCAGCTTCTACGGGGGGGCCCAAGAGACCCAGTACTTC. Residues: CASSFYGGAQETQYF.

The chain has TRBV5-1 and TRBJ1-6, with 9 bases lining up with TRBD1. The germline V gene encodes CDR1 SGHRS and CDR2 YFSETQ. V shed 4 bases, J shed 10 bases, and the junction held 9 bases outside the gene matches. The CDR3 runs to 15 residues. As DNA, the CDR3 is TGCGCCAGCAGCGCCCGGGACAGGGCTTACTCACCCCTCCACTTT. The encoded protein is CASSARDRAYSPLHF.

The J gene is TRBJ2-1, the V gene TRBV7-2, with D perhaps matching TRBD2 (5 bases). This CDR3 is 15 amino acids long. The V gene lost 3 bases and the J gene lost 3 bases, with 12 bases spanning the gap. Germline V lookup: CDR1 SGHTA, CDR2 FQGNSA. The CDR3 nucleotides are TGTGCCAGCAGCTTTTCTGGAACTAGCTACAATGAGCAGTTCTTC. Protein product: CASSFSGTSYNEQFF. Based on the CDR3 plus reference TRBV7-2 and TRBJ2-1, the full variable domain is GAGVSQSPSNKVTEKGKDVELRCDPISGHTALYWYRQSLGQGLEFLIYFQGNSAPDKSGLPSDRFSAERTGGSVSTLTIQRTQQEDSAVYLCASSFSGTSYNEQFFGPGTRLTVL.

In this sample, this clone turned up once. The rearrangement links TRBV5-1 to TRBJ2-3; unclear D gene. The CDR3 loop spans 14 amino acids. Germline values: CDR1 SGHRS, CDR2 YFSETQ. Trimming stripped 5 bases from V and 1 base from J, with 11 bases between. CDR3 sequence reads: CASRSSTGTDTQYF. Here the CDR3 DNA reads TGCGCCAGCAGATCATCTACGGGCACAGATACGCAGTATTTT.

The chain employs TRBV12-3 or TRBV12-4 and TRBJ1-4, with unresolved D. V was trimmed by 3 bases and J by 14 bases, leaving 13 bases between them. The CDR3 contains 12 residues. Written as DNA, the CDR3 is TGTGCCAGCAGTTTCAATGAGCGGCATCTGTTTTTT. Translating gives CASSFNERHLFF.

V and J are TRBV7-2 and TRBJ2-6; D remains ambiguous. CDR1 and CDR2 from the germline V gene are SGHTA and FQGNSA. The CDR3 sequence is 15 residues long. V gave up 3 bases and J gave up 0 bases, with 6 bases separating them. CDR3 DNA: TGTGCCAGCAGCTTCGGTCTCTCTGGGGCCAACGTCCTGACTTTC. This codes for CASSFGLSGANVLTF.

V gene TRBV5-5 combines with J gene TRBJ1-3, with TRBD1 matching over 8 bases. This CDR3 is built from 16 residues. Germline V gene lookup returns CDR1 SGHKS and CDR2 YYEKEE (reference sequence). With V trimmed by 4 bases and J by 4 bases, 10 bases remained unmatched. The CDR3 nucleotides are TGTGCCAGCAGCCCCGACAGGGGTCTTTCAGGAAACACCATATATTTT. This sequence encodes CASSPDRGLSGNTIYF.

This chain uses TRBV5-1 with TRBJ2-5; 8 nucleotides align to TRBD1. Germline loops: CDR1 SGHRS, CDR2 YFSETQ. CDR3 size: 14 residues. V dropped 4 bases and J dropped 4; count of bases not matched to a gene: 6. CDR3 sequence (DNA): TGCGCCAGCAGCACCGGACAGGGCCGAGAGACCCAGTACTTC. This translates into CASSTGQGRETQYF.

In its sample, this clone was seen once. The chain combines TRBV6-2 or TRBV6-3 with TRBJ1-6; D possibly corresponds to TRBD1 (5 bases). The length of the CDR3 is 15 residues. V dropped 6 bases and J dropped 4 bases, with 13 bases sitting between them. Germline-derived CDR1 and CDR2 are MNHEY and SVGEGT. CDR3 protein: CASSPWGRYNSPLHF. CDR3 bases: TGTGCCAGCAGCCCCTGGGGCCGGTATAATTCACCCCTCCACTTT.

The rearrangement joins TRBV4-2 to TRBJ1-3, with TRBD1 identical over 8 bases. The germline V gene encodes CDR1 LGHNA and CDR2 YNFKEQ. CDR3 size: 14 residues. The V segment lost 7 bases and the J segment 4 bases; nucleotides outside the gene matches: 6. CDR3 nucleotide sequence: TGTGCCAGCACCCGGACAGGGCTGGGAAACACCATATATTTT. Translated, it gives CASTRTGLGNTIYF.

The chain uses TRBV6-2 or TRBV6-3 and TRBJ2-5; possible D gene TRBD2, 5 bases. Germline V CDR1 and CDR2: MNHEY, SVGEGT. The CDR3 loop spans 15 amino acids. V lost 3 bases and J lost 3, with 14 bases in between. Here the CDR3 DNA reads TGTGCCAGCAGTTATTACGGGAAACCAAAAGAGACCCAGTACTTC. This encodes CASSYYGKPKETQYF.

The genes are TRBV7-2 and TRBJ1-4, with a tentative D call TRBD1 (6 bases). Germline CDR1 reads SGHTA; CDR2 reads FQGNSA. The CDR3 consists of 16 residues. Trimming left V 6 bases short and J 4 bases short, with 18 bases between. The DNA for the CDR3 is TGTGCCAGCAGTACAGGGCGGGGGCCTATTAATGAAAAACTGTTTTTT. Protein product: CASSTGRGPINEKLFF.

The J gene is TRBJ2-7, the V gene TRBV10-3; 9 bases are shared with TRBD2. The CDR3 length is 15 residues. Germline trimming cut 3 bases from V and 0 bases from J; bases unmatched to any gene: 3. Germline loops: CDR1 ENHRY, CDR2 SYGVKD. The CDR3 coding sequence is TGTGCCATCAGTGATTTAGCGGGGGCCTCCTACGAGCAGTACTTC. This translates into CAISDLAGASYEQYF.

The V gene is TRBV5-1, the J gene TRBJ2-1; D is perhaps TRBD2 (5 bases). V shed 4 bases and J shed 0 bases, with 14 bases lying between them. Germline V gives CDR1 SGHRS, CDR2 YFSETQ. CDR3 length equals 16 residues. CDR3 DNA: TGCGCCAGCAGCAGGATCAGTGGGAGCTCCTACAATGAGCAGTTCTTC. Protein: CASSRISGSSYNEQFF.

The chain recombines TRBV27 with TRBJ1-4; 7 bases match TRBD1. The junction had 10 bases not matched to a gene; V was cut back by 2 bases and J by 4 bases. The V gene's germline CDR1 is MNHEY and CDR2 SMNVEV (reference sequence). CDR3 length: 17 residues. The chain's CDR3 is CASSLRRDSLVNEKLFF. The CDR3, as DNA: TGTGCCAGCAGTTTAAGAAGGGACAGCCTTGTTAATGAAAAACTGTTTTTT.

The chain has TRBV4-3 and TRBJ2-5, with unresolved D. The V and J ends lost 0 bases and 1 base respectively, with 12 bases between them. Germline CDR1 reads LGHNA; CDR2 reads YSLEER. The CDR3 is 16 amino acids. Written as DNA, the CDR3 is TGCGCCAGCAGCCAAGACCCCTGGCAATTCCAAGAGACCCAGTACTTC. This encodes CASSQDPWQFQETQYF.